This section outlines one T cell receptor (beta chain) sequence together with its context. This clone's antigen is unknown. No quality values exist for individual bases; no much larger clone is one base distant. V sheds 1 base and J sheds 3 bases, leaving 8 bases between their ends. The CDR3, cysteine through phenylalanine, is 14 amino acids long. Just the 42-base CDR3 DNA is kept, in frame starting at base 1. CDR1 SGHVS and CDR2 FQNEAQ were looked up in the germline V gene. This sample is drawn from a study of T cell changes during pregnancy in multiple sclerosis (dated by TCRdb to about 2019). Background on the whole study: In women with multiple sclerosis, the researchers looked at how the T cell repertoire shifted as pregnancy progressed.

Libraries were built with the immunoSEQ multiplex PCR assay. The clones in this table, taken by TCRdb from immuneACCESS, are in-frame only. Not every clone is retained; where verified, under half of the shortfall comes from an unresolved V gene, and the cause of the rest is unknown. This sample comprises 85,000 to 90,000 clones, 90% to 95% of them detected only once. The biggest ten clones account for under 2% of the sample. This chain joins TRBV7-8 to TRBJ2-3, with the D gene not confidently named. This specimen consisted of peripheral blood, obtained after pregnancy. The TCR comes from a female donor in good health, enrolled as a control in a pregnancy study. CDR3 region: CASSLVTATDTQYF. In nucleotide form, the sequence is TGTGCCAGCAGCTTAGTAACAGCTACAGATACGCAGTATTTT.